This T cell receptor (beta chain) is from a study of blood T cell repertoires in COVID-19. The overall study: T cells, B-cell-depleted T cells, or PBMCs provided the cDNA or gDNA that served as material.

Assignments of participants to cohorts depended upon their own reported clinical history. Cohort 3 recovered donors had two negative PCRs, clearance, or symptom resolution. Generated by immunoSEQ multiplex PCR, the TCRdb table keeps only in-frame clones and is missing some. The sample holds nearly 350,000 clones, about 90% seen once. This CDR3 contains 16 residues. Trimming removed 4 bases from V and 0 bases from J, with 15 bases in between. Germline V gene data show CDR1 as LNHDA and CDR2 as SQIVND (reference sequence). The TCR comes from a woman aged 30 to 39 who had recovered from COVID-19. Sequencing was carried out using PBMCs or T cells enriched from blood (not recorded which). V and J are TRBV19 and TRBJ1-1, with unresolved D. The CDR3: CASSREPPVMNTEAFF. The CDR3 region has the DNA TGTGCCAGTAGTAGAGAACCCCCGGTCATGAACACTGAAGCTTTCTTT.